A single sample is the source of the 25 T cell receptor beta chains below, sequenced in a study of shared clonotypes between healthy human individuals. Method: immunoSEQ multiplex PCR; TCRdb's copy keeps in-frame clones and lacks some. This sample has 190,000 or so clones; 60% to 75% occur once, and the top ten carry more than 9%. Sequenced input: memory CD4+ T cells sorted from blood. Sample subset: CD45RA-negative fraction. The receptors come from a man younger than 45 in good health.

This clone was seen a few times. This chain connects TRBV18 to TRBJ2-3, with 15 bases aligning to TRBD2. V lost 3 bases to trimming and J lost 1 base; unmatched junction nucleotides: 5. The germline V gene encodes CDR1 KGHSH and CDR2 LQKENI. The CDR3 runs to 18 residues. CDR3 amino acids: CASSPGLAGGPGTDTQYF. Here the CDR3 DNA reads TGTGCCAGCTCACCTGGACTAGCGGGAGGGCCAGGCACAGATACGCAGTATTTT.

This clone was seen a few times. J is TRBJ2-3 and V is TRBV28; 9 bases map to TRBD2. The CDR3 is made up of 16 amino acids. Looked up from germline, CDR1 is MDHEN and CDR2 is SYDVKM. Trimming at V came to 2 bases and at J to 2 bases, leaving 5 bases not matched to a gene. The CDR3: CASSLAGGLSTDTQYF. In DNA form, the CDR3 reads TGTGCCAGCAGTTTAGCGGGAGGGCTCTCCACAGATACGCAGTATTTT.

This clone was detected once. The V and J genes are TRBV5-4 and TRBJ2-7; TRBD1 matches at 8 bases. The germline CDR1 and CDR2 sequences are SGHNT and YYREEE (reference sequence). This CDR3 is 14 amino acids long. Trimming took 4 bases from V and 3 from J; bases not matched to a gene: 6. CDR3 DNA sequence: TGTGCCAGCAGCACCCGGACAGGGTTCTACGAGCAGTACTTC. The encoded protein is CASSTRTGFYEQYF. The full variable domain, rest sourced from reference TRBV5-4 and TRBJ2-7, is ETGVTQSPTHLIKTRGQQVTLRCSSQSGHNTVSWYQQALGQGPQFIFQYYREEENGRGNFPPRFSGLQFPNYSSELNVNALELDDSALYLCASSTRTGFYEQYFGPGTRLTVT.

V and J are TRBV7-2 and TRBJ2-1; D uncertain. The germline V gene has CDR1 SGHTA and CDR2 FQGNSA. This CDR3 is 12 amino acids long. V was shortened by 1 base and J by 6 bases, with 4 bases between the two germline ends. DNA of the CDR3: TGTGCCAGCAGCTTAGATTTCAATGAGCAGTTCTTC. As protein: CASSLDFNEQFF.

The chain joins TRBV29-1 to TRBJ2-2; 14 bases agree with TRBD2. The J segment lost 2 bases and the V segment lost 3 bases, leaving 5 bases of the junction unmatched. Germline V gene data show CDR1 as SQVTM and CDR2 as ANQGSEA. The CDR3 totals 17 residues. The CDR3, as DNA: TGCAGCGTTGATGGACTAGCGGGAGGACCTAACACCGGGGAGCTGTTTTTT. Translating gives CSVDGLAGGPNTGELFF.

This chain uses TRBV7-2 with TRBJ2-2; D might be TRBD2 (5 bases). Germline CDR1 SGHTA, CDR2 FQGNSA. V dropped 6 bases and J dropped 5 bases, with 10 bases sitting between them. The CDR3 is made up of 13 amino acids. The CDR3 coding sequence is TGTGCCAGCAGTTCAACTAGGACCGGGGAGCTGTTTTTT. Encoded protein: CASSSTRTGELFF.

This clone was recorded only once. V is TRBV18 and J is TRBJ2-5, with D possibly matching TRBD2 (6 bases). The V gene's germline CDR1 is KGHSH and CDR2 LQKENI. The CDR3 runs 15 residues. Trimming shortened V by 4 bases and J by 2 bases, and 14 bases separated the two germline ends. This CDR3 reads CASSRASDPQETQYF. CDR3 sequence (DNA): TGTGCCAGCTCACGCGCTAGCGACCCACAAGAGACCCAGTACTTC.

This clone was detected many times. This sequence joins TRBV10-3 and TRBJ2-6; D remains unclear. There are 19 residues in the CDR3. The V gene's germline CDR1 is ENHRY and CDR2 SYGVKD. Trimming cost V 6 bases and J 0 bases, with 21 bases left between them. CDR3 amino acids: CAISGPGSGINSGANVLTF. CDR3 in DNA: TGTGCCATCAGCGGGCCCGGTAGTGGGATTAACTCTGGGGCCAACGTCCTGACTTTC.

The chain links TRBV7-2 to TRBJ2-1, with 8 nucleotides matching TRBD2. This CDR3 is 15 amino acids long. V was pared by 5 bases and J by 9 bases, with 12 bases of the junction left unmatched. CDR1 is SGHTA and CDR2 is FQGNSA in the germline V gene. This chain's CDR3 is CASSITGTRYGEQFF. CDR3 nucleotide sequence: TGTGCCAGCAGCATTACCGGGACTAGATATGGTGAGCAGTTCTTC.

The genes are TRBV14 and TRBJ2-5; D is unresolved. V was trimmed by 1 base and J by 1 base, leaving 7 bases between them. Germline V CDR1 and CDR2: SGHDN, FVKESK. The CDR3 is 14 residues long. CDR3 amino acids: CASSQGLGQETQYF. The CDR3 bases are TGTGCCAGCAGCCAAGGACTGGGCCAAGAGACCCAGTACTTC.

The J gene is TRBJ2-3, the V gene TRBV7-2, with D possibly being TRBD2 (5 bases). The CDR3 covers 15 residues. Germline V gives CDR1 SGHTA, CDR2 FQGNSA. Between the trimmed V and J ends, which lost 4 bases and 2 bases, there was a span of 13 bases. CDR3 nucleotide sequence: TGTGCCAGCAGCTATACCGGAGGCCCCACAGATACGCAGTATTTT. Its protein is CASSYTGGPTDTQYF.

This clone was observed a few times. The chain has TRBV18 and TRBJ2-1; D remains ambiguous. The V and J ends lost 3 bases and 11 bases respectively, with 14 bases between them. The germline V gene encodes CDR1 KGHSH and CDR2 LQKENI. The CDR3 loop spans 13 amino acids. CDR3 in amino acids: CASSPDTNVKQFF. As DNA, the CDR3 is TGTGCCAGCTCACCTGATACAAATGTAAAGCAGTTCTTC.

The gene calls are TRBV28 and TRBJ2-7; D could derive from TRBD1 or TRBD2 (6 bases each). Germline CDR1 reads MDHEN; CDR2 reads SYDVKM. Trimming removed 1 base at V and 6 bases at J, with 19 bases between. The CDR3 loop spans 16 amino acids. In nucleotides, the CDR3 is TGTGCCAGCAGTTTATTGGGGCGTGAGGGGGGCCGCGAGCAGTACTTC. It translates to CASSLLGREGGREQYF.

The V call is TRBV5-4, the J call TRBJ2-3; possible D gene TRBD1, 6 bases. The CDR3 spans 14 residues. The V gene's germline CDR1 is SGHNT and CDR2 YYREEE (reference sequence). V was pared by 5 bases and J by 1 base, with 11 bases between. The CDR3 DNA is TGTGCCAGCAGGATCGCAGGGGGCACAGATACGCAGTATTTT. This codes for CASRIAGGTDTQYF.

CDR3 sequence: CASSLVSGNTEAFF. Here the CDR3 DNA reads TGTGCCAGCAGCTTAGTTTCGGGGAACACTGAAGCTTTCTTT. The chain carries TRBV7-8 and TRBJ1-1; no clear D. The CDR3 has 14 amino acids. Germline lookup yields CDR1 SGHVS and CDR2 FQNEAQ. V was pared by 1 base and J by 1 base, with 7 bases between.

This clone was counted only a few times. The chain combines TRBV4-3 with TRBJ2-3; 9 nucleotides line up with TRBD2. J was trimmed by 3 bases and V by 4 bases; bases with no gene match: 2. From germline, CDR1 is LGHNA and CDR2 YSLEER. This CDR3 region has 14 residues. The CDR3 sequence is CASSPAGGTDTQYF. The DNA for the CDR3 is TGCGCCAGCAGCCCAGCGGGAGGTACAGATACGCAGTATTTT.

J is TRBJ2-5 and V is TRBV5-1, with 9 bases fitting TRBD1. The CDR3 consists of 16 residues. Germline assignment: CDR1 SGHRS and CDR2 YFSETQ. J was trimmed by 2 bases and V by 0 bases; bases with no gene match: 5. CDR3 sequence: CASSLGPGQGQETQYF. The DNA of the CDR3 is TGCGCCAGCAGCTTGGGACCGGGACAGGGACAAGAGACCCAGTACTTC.

For the CDR3, the DNA is TGTGCCAGCAGTTCCATCCGGGGGTCCCTAGCTCAAGAGACCCAGTACTTC. This codes for CASSSIRGSLAQETQYF. V and J are TRBV28 and TRBJ2-5; possibly TRBD2 for D (6 bases). The CDR3 is 17 amino acids. Germline CDR1 reads MDHEN; CDR2 reads SYDVKM. The V and J ends lost 4 bases and 2 bases respectively, with 20 bases between them.

The chain links TRBV6-1 to TRBJ2-3, with D uncertain. The germline V and J ends were trimmed by 2 bases and 4 bases, with 7 bases remaining between them. The germline gives CDR1 MNHNS, CDR2 SASEGT. The CDR3 has 13 amino acids. CDR3: CASSETFADTQYF. The CDR3 DNA is TGTGCCAGCAGTGAAACATTTGCAGATACGCAGTATTTT.

V is TRBV6-1 and J is TRBJ2-1; a possible D gene is TRBD2 (6 bases). Germline CDR1 reads MNHNS; CDR2 reads SASEGT. This CDR3 contains 14 residues. Trimming cost V 5 bases and J 6 bases, with 14 bases left between them. CDR3 in amino acids: CASSNGGPINEQFF. The DNA of the CDR3 is TGTGCCAGCAGTAACGGAGGGCCTATCAATGAGCAGTTCTTC.

This clone was picked up a small number of times. This chain uses TRBV28 with TRBJ1-4; a possible D gene is TRBD1 (6 bases). CDR1 MDHEN and CDR2 SYDVKM come from the germline V gene. V lost 6 bases and J 7 bases, leaving 15 bases between the germline ends. The CDR3 covers 14 residues. CDR3 sequence reads: CASRPGQWTEKLFF. The CDR3 nucleotides read TGTGCCAGCAGGCCGGGACAATGGACTGAAAAACTGTTTTTT. Looking up the rest from reference TRBV28 and TRBJ1-4 gives the full variable domain: DVKVTQSSRYLVKRTGEKVFLECVQDMDHENMFWYRQDPGLGLRLIYFSYDVKMKEKGDIPEGYSVSREKKERFSLILESASTNQTSMYLCASRPGQWTEKLFFGSGTQLSVL.

This chain links TRBV7-8 with TRBJ2-7; D gene uncertain. Trimming pared 5 bases from V and 2 bases from J, leaving 13 bases between. This CDR3 comprises 14 residues. CDR1 and CDR2 (germline): SGHVS, FQNEAQ. CDR3 sequence: CASSQWTVTYEQYF. CDR3 in DNA: TGTGCCAGCAGCCAGTGGACCGTTACCTACGAGCAGTACTTC.

In the case of this clone: The identical CDR3 is also encoded by other nucleotide sequences in the sample. The chain employs TRBV18 and TRBJ2-3; 11 bases agree with TRBD1. Trimming cost V 2 bases and J 6 bases; bases outside gene matches: 1. CDR3 length: 14 amino acids. CDR1 is KGHSH and CDR2 is LQKENI in the germline V gene. In nucleotides, the CDR3 is TGTGCCAGCTCACCAGGGACAGGGGGTGATACGCAGTATTTT. Its translation is CASSPGTGGDTQYF.

The V gene is TRBV11-2, the J gene TRBJ2-1, with 8 bases fitting TRBD2. There are 15 residues in the CDR3. With 1 base clipped from V and 2 bases from J, the junction kept 1 base outside the gene matches. Germline-derived CDR1 and CDR2 are SGHAT and FQNNGV. CDR3 region: CASSLGGLAYNEQFF. CDR3 DNA sequence: TGTGCCAGCAGCTTAGGGGGACTAGCCTACAATGAGCAGTTCTTC.

This clone was counted many times. The CDR3 DNA is TGCGCCAGCAGCTTAGCGGGAGGCTCTGGGGCCAACGTCCTGACTTTC. Translation gives CASSLAGGSGANVLTF. This rearrangement joins TRBV5-1 to TRBJ2-6; 9 nucleotides agree with TRBD2. Germline CDR1 is SGHRS and CDR2 is YFSETQ. Trimming at V came to 2 bases and at J to 0 bases, leaving 0 bases not matched to a gene. CDR3 size: 16 residues.